This note documents a single T cell receptor beta chain sequence. CDR3 size: 17 residues. In germline, CDR1 is KGHSH, CDR2 LQKENI. V gave up 2 bases and J gave up 3 bases, with 16 bases separating them. The sample comes from a study of blood T cell repertoires in COVID-19. As for the study in general: Specimens from acute and convalescent COVID-19 originated in the United States, Italy and Spain. PBMCs, B-cell-depleted T cells, or T cells were the source of the cDNA or gDNA that made up the material.

As processed by the authors: Amplification with reference gene primers provided the estimates of nucleated cell counts. Profiled with immunoSEQ multiplex PCR; TCRdb holds only in-frame clones, not every one. V and J calls and clone size are given by that table; D and trimming were obtained from the DNA. The sample carries approximately 47,000 clones, approximately 81% recorded once. This clonotype originated in a woman aged 55-70 years with acute or convalescent COVID-19. The J gene is TRBJ2-2, the V gene TRBV18; D gene uncertain. The sample comprised peripheral blood. The CDR3 coding sequence is TGTGCCAGCTCACCAGATCAACTTCGTGCCGACACCGGGGAGCTGTTTTTT. Protein: CASSPDQLRADTGELFF.